The text below deals with one T cell receptor beta chain. Template material for amplifying TCR beta CDR3 regions consisted of RNA transcripts. An initial round of RT-PCR targeting the TCR CDR3 relied on the HTBI primer set. MiXCR, run by TCRdb on the multiplex PCR reads, gives a single entry per CDR3 protein. The sample contains some 770,000 distinct CDR3 sequences, about 17% of which appear only once. This sample was taken from a study of T cells in Graves' hyperthyroidism and ophthalmopathy. This CDR3 is built from 15 residues. V dropped 1 base and J dropped 7 bases, with 11 bases sitting between them. CDR1 is MNHNS, CDR2 SASEGT, per germline.

The sequencing sample was made of blood. The sequence came from a man aged 18 to 35 with Graves' hyperthyroidism. The chain couples TRBV6-1 to TRBJ1-6, with D unresolved. CDR3 nucleotide sequence: TGTGCCAGCAGTGAAGGGGGAGTCATGAATTCACCCCTCCACTTT. Residues: CASSEGGVMNSPLHF.